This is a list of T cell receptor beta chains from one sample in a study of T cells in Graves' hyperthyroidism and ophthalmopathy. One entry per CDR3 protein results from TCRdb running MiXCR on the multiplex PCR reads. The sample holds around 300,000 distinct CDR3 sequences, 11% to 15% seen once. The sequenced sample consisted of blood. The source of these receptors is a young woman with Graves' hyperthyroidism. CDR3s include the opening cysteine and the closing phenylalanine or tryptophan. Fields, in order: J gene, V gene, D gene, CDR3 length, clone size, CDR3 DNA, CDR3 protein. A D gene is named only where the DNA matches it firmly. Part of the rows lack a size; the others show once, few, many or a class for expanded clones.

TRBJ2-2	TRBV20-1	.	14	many	TGCAGTGCTCTTCAGACAGCGAACACCGGGGAGCTGTTTTTT	CSALQTANTGELFF
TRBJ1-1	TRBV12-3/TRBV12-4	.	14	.	TGTGCCAGCAGTCCTCAGGTGGGGAACACTGAAGCTTTCTTT	CASSPQVGNTEAFF
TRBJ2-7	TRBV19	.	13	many	TGTGCCAGTAGTTGGAGGGATCCCTACGAGCAGTACTTC	CASSWRDPYEQYF
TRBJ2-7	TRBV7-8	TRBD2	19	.	TGTGCCAGCAGCTTAGCGGAGCGGGAGAATTTATTTTTAGCATACGAGCAGTACTTC	CASSLAERENLFLAYEQYF
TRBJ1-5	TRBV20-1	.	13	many	TGCAGTGCTAGGACCGGGGACAATCAGCCCCAGCATTTT	CSARTGDNQPQHF
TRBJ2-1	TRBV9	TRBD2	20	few	TGTGCCAGCAGCTTCCGAGGGGGACTAGCGGGAGGGCCCCCCTACAATGAGCAGTTCTTC	CASSFRGGLAGGPPYNEQFF
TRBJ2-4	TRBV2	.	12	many	TGTGCCAGCCGGCTGGGGGGAGACATTCAGTACTTC	CASRLGGDIQYF
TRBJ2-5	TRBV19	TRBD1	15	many	TGTGCCAGCCGAGGGGACAGGGAAGGCCAAGAGACCCAGTACTTC	CASRGDREGQETQYF
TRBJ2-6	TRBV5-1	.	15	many	TGCGCCAGCAGTTCTCCTAGTTCTGGGGCCAACGTCCTGACTTTC	CASSSPSSGANVLTF
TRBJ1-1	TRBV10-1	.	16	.	TGCGCCAGCAGTGAGTCTCCAGACAGGACGAACACTGAAGCTTTCTTT	CASSESPDRTNTEAFF
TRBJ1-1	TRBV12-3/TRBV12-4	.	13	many	TGTGCCAGCAGCCAGCAAAGGAACACTGAAGCTTTCTTT	CASSQQRNTEAFF
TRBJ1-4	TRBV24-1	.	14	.	TGTGCCACCAGTGATTCCGCGATCCGCCCGAAACTGTTTTTT	CATSDSAIRPKLFF
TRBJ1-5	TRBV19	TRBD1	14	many	TGTGCCAGCAACAGGGGGCGAGGCAATCAGCCCCAGCATTTT	CASNRGRGNQPQHF
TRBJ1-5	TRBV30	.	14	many	TGTGCCTGGAGACACCGAGGGAGCAATCAGCCCCAGCATTTT	CAWRHRGSNQPQHF
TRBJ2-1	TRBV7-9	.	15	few	TGTGCCAGCAGCCGGGACTTCTCAGATTACAATGAGCAGTTCTTC	CASSRDFSDYNEQFF
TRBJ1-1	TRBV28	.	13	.	TGTGCCAGCAGTTTCAACCAGAACACTGAAGCTTTCTTT	CASSFNQNTEAFF
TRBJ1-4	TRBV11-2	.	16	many	TGTGCCAGCAGTCCCCTTACAGGGCGGTGGGGCGAAAAACTGTTTTTT	CASSPLTGRWGEKLFF
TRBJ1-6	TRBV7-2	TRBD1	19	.	TGTGCCAGCAAGTTATCGAGGGGGCCCTCCAGCTCCTATAATTCACCCCTCCACTTT	CASKLSRGPSSSYNSPLHF
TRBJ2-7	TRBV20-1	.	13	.	TGCAGTGCTAGAACCACAGGCACCCCCGAGCAGTACTTC	CSARTTGTPEQYF
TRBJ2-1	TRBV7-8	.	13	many	TGTGCCAGCAGAAGCGGAGAGTACAATGAGCAGTTCTTC	CASRSGEYNEQFF
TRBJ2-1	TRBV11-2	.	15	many	TGTGCCAGCAGCTTCGGGACGGCCTCCTACAATGAGCAGTTCTTC	CASSFGTASYNEQFF
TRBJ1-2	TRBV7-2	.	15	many	TGTGCCAGCAGCTTAGCCCCGCAGGACGGCTATGGCTACACCTTC	CASSLAPQDGYGYTF
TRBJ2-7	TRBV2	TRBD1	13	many	TGTGCCGGCGGACAGGGCCACACCTACGAGCAGTACTTC	CAGGQGHTYEQYF
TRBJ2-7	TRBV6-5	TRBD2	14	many	TGTGCCAGCAGGACTAGCGGAAGCCTAACCGAGCAGTACTTC	CASRTSGSLTEQYF
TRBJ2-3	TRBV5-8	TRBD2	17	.	TGTGCCAGCAGCTCGGCCGTACTAGCGGCTAGCACAGATACGCAGTATTTT	CASSSAVLAASTDTQYF
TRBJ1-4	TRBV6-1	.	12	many	TGTGCCAGCAGAGATGAGGGTAGAAAACTGTTTTTT	CASRDEGRKLFF
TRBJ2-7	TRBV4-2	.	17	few	TGTGCCAGCAGCCAAGCCCGTGAGGGAATAAGAAAAGACGAGCAGTACTTC	CASSQAREGIRKDEQYF
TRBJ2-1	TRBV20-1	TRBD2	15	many	TGCAGTGCTAGAGATAGGGTAGCGGGTGGGGATGAGCAGTTCTTC	CSARDRVAGGDEQFF
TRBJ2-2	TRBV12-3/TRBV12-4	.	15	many	TGTGCCAGCACTCGGGGGGCAGGGACCACCGGGGAGCTGTTTTTT	CASTRGAGTTGELFF
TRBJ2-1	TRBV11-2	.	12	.	TGTGCCAGCAGGACGATTGTAGCGGAGCAGTTCTTC	CASRTIVAEQFF
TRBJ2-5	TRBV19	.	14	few	TGTGCCAGTAGTATGGAGATTCCCCAAGAGACCCAGTACTTC	CASSMEIPQETQYF
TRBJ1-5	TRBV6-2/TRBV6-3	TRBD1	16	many	TGTGCCAGCAGTCGGCGACAGGGGGAAAGCAATCAGCCCCAGCATTTT	CASSRRQGESNQPQHF
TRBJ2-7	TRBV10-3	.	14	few	TGTGCCATCAGTGAGTCTGACTCTTCCTACGAGCAGTACTTC	CAISESDSSYEQYF
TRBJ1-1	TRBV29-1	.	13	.	TGCAGCGTTGAAGAGGGTGTGAACACTGAAGCTTTCTTT	CSVEEGVNTEAFF
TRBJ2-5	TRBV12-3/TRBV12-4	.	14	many	TGTGCCAGCAGTGTACCTGACACCCAAGAGACCCAGTACTTC	CASSVPDTQETQYF
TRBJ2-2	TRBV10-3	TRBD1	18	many	TGTGCCATCAGTTTAGACTCTCCGGGACAGGGAACCACCGGGGAGCTGTTTTTT	CAISLDSPGQGTTGELFF
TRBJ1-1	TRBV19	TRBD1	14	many	TGTGCCAGTAGTGGGACAGGGAGGAACACTGAAGCTTTCTTT	CASSGTGRNTEAFF
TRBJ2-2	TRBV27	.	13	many	TGTGCCAGCATGGACTGGGGCACCGGGGAGCTGTTTTTT	CASMDWGTGELFF
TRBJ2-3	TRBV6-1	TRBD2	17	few	TGTGCCAGCAGTCTAGCGGGAGGGCCGATCGGCACAGATACGCAGTATTTT	CASSLAGGPIGTDTQYF
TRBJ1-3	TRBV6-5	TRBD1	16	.	TGTGCCAGCAGTAACAACAGGGGCTCCTCTGGAAACACCATATATTTT	CASSNNRGSSGNTIYF
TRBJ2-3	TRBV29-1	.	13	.	TGCAGCGTGTGGGGACGCTTCACAGATACGCAGTATTTT	CSVWGRFTDTQYF
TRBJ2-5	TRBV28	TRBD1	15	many	TGTGCCAGCAGTTTGGGTGGACAGGGACAAGAGACCCAGTACTTC	CASSLGGQGQETQYF
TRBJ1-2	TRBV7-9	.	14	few	TGTGCCAGCAGCTTTTCGGGACTCAACTATGGCTACACCTTC	CASSFSGLNYGYTF
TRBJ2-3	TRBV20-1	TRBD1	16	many	TGCAGTGCTACCGACCGGACAGGTTCTAGCACAGATACGCAGTATTTT	CSATDRTGSSTDTQYF
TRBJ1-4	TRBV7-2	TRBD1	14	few	TGTGCCAGCAGCTTCGGGACAGGGTATGAAAAACTGTTTTTT	CASSFGTGYEKLFF
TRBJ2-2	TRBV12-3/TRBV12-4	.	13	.	TGTGCCAGCAGTGAGGGGCGGCCCGGGGAGCTGTTTTTT	CASSEGRPGELFF
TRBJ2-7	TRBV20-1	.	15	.	TGCAGTGCCCCCAAAGGGCCAGACGCCTCCTACGAGCAGTACTTC	CSAPKGPDASYEQYF
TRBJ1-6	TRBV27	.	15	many	TGTGCCAGCAGTCTTAGCACCGGGGGGAGTTCACCCCTCCACTTT	CASSLSTGGSSPLHF
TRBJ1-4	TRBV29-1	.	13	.	TGCAGCGTTGATGATGGGCTTCGGGAAAAACTGTTTTTT	CSVDDGLREKLFF
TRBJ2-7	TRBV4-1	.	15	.	TGCGCCAGCAGCCAAGTTAACGGAGCTGGTCGGGAGCAGTACTTC	CASSQVNGAGREQYF
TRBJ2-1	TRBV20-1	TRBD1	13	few	TGCAGTGCGGGACAGCTGACCTACAATGAGCAGTTCTTC	CSAGQLTYNEQFF
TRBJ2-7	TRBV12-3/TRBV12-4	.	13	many	TGTGCCAGCAGTCCTCCCGACAACTACGAGCAGTACTTC	CASSPPDNYEQYF
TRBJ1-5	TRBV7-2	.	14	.	TGTGCCAGCAGCCCCTACAGGGACAATCAGCCCCAGCATTTT	CASSPYRDNQPQHF
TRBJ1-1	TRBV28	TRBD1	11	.	TGTGCCAGCAGTAAGGGACAGCAAGCTTTCTTT	CASSKGQQAFF
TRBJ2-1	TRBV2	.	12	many	TGTGCCAGCAGTGAAACCAACAATGAGCAGTTCTTC	CASSETNNEQFF
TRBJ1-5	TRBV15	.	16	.	TGTGCCACCAGCAGAGATTCCATCTATAGCAATCAGCCCCAGCATTTT	CATSRDSIYSNQPQHF
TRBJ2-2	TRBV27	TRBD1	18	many	TGTGCCAGCAGTTTACTCTACCGACAGGGGTTAACCCCCGGGGAGCTGTTTTTT	CASSLLYRQGLTPGELFF